Listed below are T cell receptor beta chains from one sample, sequenced in a study of regulatory T cells in long-lasting Graves disease. TCRdb ran MiXCR on the multiplex PCR reads and lists one entry per CDR3 protein. The sample includes hundreds of thousands of distinct CDR3 sequences, roughly 13% of them seen just once. The sample was also linked to a second study, of T cells in Graves' hyperthyroidism and ophthalmopathy.

The sample in question was peripheral blood mononuclear cells (PBMCs), obtained at new diagnosis, from a patient treated with antithyroid drugs. These receptors were collected from a man under 40 with Graves disease. Both conserved end residues are part of each CDR3. A D gene is named only where the DNA matches it firmly. Clone size appears in some rows only: once, few, many, or a class for an expanded clone.

CDR3 DNA,CDR3 protein,clone size,J gene,V gene,D gene
TGCAGTGCTAGAGATCCGGCAGGGAACACTGAAGCTTTCTTT,CSARDPAGNTEAFF,many,TRBJ1-1,TRBV20-1,-
TGTGCCAGCAGTGTGTGGGCGGGTCAGCCCCAGCATTTT,CASSVWAGQPQHF,many,TRBJ1-5,TRBV27,-
TGTGCCAGCAGAGAACAGGACCCTACTGAAAACACCATATATTTT,CASREQDPTENTIYF,many,TRBJ1-3,TRBV6-1,-
TGCGCCAGCAGCGGCGGGGTAGGGGAAAGGAATGAGCAGTTCTTC,CASSGGVGERNEQFF,many,TRBJ2-1,TRBV5-1,-
TGTGCCAGCAGCCCGATGGACCGGGCCTACGAGCAGTACTTC,CASSPMDRAYEQYF,few,TRBJ2-7,TRBV5-4,-
TGTGCCATCAGTGAAGGACCTCTCTACGAGCAGTACTTC,CAISEGPLYEQYF,-,TRBJ2-7,TRBV10-3,-
TGTGCCAGCAGCCAAGAGGCTCGAGCGGGAGGGGTTTACGAGCAGTACTTC,CASSQEARAGGVYEQYF,-,TRBJ2-7,TRBV4-2,TRBD2
TGTGCCAGCTCACCTCAAGCTAGCGGCAACACCGGGGAGCTGTTTTTT,CASSPQASGNTGELFF,many,TRBJ2-2,TRBV18,TRBD2
TGTGCGATTTCTCAGCGGGAGCGTGAGACCCAGTACTTC,CAISQRERETQYF,few,TRBJ2-5,TRBV10-3,TRBD2
TGCAGTGCTTCAGCCTCTACTAGCTCCCTCACCTACAATGAGCAGTTCTTC,CSASASTSSLTYNEQFF,few,TRBJ2-1,TRBV20-1,-
TGTGCCAGCAGCCCCGGGACGGGGGAACTTGGCTACACCTTC,CASSPGTGELGYTF,many,TRBJ1-2,TRBV5-5,-
TGCGCCAGCAGCACGGCGGGGGCAGGGTACACAGATACGCAGTATTTT,CASSTAGAGYTDTQYF,few,TRBJ2-3,TRBV5-1,-
TGTGCCATCAGTGAGTCGACCAGTCTGAATGAGCAGTTCTTC,CAISESTSLNEQFF,many,TRBJ2-1,TRBV10-3,-
TGTGCCAGCAGTTTCAGTCCTGGGGAGCAGTACTTC,CASSFSPGEQYF,many,TRBJ2-7,TRBV12-3/TRBV12-4,-
TGTGCCAGCAGTGAAGCGCGGGGAGGGGGGTATGGCTACACCTTC,CASSEARGGGYGYTF,-,TRBJ1-2,TRBV6-1,-
TGTGCCAGCAGCTCTCCTAACACCATATATTTT,CASSSPNTIYF,few,TRBJ1-3,TRBV7-9,-